This T cell receptor beta chain emerged from a study of blood T cells in healthy people across ages (dated by TCRdb to about 2015). Context from the whole study: Template switching captured roughly one uniquely barcoded TCR beta cDNA molecule per two T cells in model experiments. To avoid experimental bias, donors of different ages were randomly spread across the sequencing lanes. The donors were divided into four age groups: young (average approximately 17 years), middle-aged (about 39), aged (approximately 64) and long-lived (nearly 85). Using deep sequencing normalized with unique cDNA molecular identifiers, the study measured how TCR beta repertoire diversity changes with age. The study analyzed two additional independent replicas of 1 million unique cDNA reads from the same blood draw for two donors, one aged 18 to 30 and one aged 80 or older.

CDR1 and CDR2 are drawn from the germline V gene: MNHNS, SASEGT. Relative to germline, V is 6 bases shorter and J is 3 bases shorter, with 21 bases between their ends. Including cysteine and phenylalanine, the CDR3 has 16 amino acids. Only CDR3 DNA is held: 48 bases, read in frame from base 1. The donors were roughly 39 Caucasian individuals from Russia, aged about 6 to 95 years, who were systemically healthy. Each donor gave around 9.5 milliliters of peripheral blood, collected into EDTA-treated Vacutainer tubes. Ficoll-Paque density-gradient centrifugation was used to isolate PBMCs, with at least 6.5 million per sample. Total RNA, at least 5 micrograms per sample, was extracted from PBMCs with Trizol reagent. For every donor, an aliquot of PBMCs went through flow cytometry to measure the percentages of naive CD45RAhigh/CD27high T cells. The study at large found these results: The CMV infection status of donors was not known, potentially confounding age-related changes in expanded clonotypes. There was a strong correlation between observed TCR beta diversity and the percentage of naive T cells measured by flow cytometry. Observed TCR beta diversity per million T cells fell roughly linearly with age, and a significant reduction was already apparent by age around 36. Compared with the aged group, the long-lived group had more naive CD4+ T cells, fewer expanded clones and increased TCR diversity, suggesting age selection. Estimates of total diversity based on one million sequenced T cells were considered lower bounds and underestimates. Since profiling was done on bulk unsorted PBMCs, naive and antigen-experienced compartments could not be conclusively compared.

The library was built by means of 5' RACE. TCRdb lists the instrument as Illumina HiSeq 2500. A second PCR of roughly 6 to 12 cycles was performed with a sample-barcoded 5' primer and a J-beta primer mix. A unique molecular identifier was introduced onto each TCR beta cDNA molecule by a template-switch 5' adaptor carrying 12 random nucleotides. Each sample yielded at least 2.5 million CDR3-containing paired-end reads. The Mint cDNA synthesis kit, primed by a TRBC-specific oligonucleotide, was used to synthesize first-strand cDNA from all RNA. Following uracil-DNA glycosylase treatment, a first 18-cycle PCR with universal primers M1SS and BC2_uni_R was performed on all cDNA. The source study handled its data this way. Normalization of each sample was performed by random selection of 1 million high-quality reads, each carrying a distinct molecular identifier. Reads with shared molecular identifiers were discarded instead of being binned into consensus sequences. CDR3 identification, clonotype clustering and error correction used MiTCR with a Q25 quality threshold and the strictest error-elimination algorithm. Lower-bound total TCR beta diversity was estimated with a nonparametric unseen species model using Euler transformation. The raw public reads went through TCRdb reprocessing: fastp at Q25, MiXCR clone calling, in-frame beta chains kept. Rows are unified per CDR3 protein, each entry keeping the most common DNA and genes. Clone size and V and J calls follow TCRdb, not the original study. The sample table lists hundreds of thousands of distinct CDR3 sequences, over 40% of them with a count of one. Jointly, the top ten make up about 32% of the sample.

As for this clonotype: What this receptor recognizes is not known. Base-call qualities are not available, and no considerably larger clone is one nucleotide away.

The sequenced sample consisted of blood. The sequence came from a man older than 75 in good health. The chain was built from TRBV6-1 and TRBJ2-7; tentative D gene TRBD1, with 5 bases matching. The DNA is TGTGCCAGCAGGGAATTATCAGGGTCCCTCCTCTACGAGCAGTACTTC. The resulting protein is CASRELSGSLLYEQYF.